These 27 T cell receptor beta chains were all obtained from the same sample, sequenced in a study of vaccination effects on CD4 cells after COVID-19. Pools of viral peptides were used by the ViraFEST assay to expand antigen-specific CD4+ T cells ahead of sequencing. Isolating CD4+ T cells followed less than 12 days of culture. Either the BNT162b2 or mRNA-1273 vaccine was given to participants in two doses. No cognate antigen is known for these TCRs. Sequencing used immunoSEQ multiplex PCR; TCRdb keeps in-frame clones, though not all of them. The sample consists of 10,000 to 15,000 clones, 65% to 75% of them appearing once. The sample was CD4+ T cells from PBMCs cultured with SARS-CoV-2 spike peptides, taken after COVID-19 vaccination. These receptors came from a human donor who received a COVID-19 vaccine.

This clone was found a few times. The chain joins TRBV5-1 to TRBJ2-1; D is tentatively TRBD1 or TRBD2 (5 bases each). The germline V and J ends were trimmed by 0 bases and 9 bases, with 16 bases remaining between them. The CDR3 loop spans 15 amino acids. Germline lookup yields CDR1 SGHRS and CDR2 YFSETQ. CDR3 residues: CASSLVLGPRGEQFF. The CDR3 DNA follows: TGCGCCAGCAGCTTGGTCTTGGGGCCCCGGGGTGAGCAGTTCTTC. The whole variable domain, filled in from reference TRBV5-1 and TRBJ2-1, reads KAGVTQTPRYLIKTRGQQVTLSCSPISGHRSVSWYQQTPGQGLQFLFEYFSETQRNKGNFPGRFSGRQFSNSRSEMNVSTLELGDSALYLCASSLVLGPRGEQFFGPGTRLTVL.

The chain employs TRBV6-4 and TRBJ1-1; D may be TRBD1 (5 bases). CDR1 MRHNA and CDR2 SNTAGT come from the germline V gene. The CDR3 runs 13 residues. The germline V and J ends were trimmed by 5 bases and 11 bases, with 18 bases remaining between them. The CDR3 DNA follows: TGTGCCAGCAGTACTGGGTCTATGGGGGAGGCTTTCTTT. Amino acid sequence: CASSTGSMGEAFF.

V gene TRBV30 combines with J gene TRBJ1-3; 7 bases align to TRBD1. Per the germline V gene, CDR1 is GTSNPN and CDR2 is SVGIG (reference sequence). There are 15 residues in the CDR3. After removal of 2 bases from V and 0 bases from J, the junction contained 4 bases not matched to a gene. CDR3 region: CAWSQGQDSGNTIYF. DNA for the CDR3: TGTGCCTGGAGTCAAGGACAGGACTCTGGAAACACCATATATTTT.

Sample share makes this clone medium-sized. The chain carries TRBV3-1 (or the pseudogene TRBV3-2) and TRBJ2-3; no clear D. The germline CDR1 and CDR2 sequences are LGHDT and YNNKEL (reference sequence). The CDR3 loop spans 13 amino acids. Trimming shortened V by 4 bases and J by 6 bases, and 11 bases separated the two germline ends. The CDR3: CASSRLGLDTQYF. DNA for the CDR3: TGTGCCAGCAGCCGTTTAGGATTGGATACGCAGTATTTT.

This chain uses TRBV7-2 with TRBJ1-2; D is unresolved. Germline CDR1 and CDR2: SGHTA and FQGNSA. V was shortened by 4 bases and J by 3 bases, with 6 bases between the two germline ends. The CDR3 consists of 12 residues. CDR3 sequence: CASSSGHYGYTF. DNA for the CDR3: TGTGCCAGCAGCTCGGGCCACTATGGCTACACCTTC. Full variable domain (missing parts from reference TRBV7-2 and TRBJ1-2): GAGVSQSPSNKVTEKGKDVELRCDPISGHTALYWYRQSLGQGLEFLIYFQGNSAPDKSGLPSDRFSAERTGGSVSTLTIQRTQQEDSAVYLCASSSGHYGYTFGSGTRLTVV.

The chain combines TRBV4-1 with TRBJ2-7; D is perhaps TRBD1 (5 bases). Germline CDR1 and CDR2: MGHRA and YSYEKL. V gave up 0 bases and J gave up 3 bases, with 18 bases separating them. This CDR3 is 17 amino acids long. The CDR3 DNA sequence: TGCGCCAGCAGCCAAGATGAAAAAAAAGGGGTGGTCTACGAGCAGTACTTC. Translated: CASSQDEKKGVVYEQYF.

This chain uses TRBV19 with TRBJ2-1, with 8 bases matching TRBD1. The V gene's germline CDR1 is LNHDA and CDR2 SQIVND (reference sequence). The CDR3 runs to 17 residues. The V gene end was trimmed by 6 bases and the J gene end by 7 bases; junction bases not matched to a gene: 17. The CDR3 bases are TGTGCCAGTAGCCCGACTCTAAGGACAGGGAATAGGAATGAGCAGTTCTTC. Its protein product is CASSPTLRTGNRNEQFF. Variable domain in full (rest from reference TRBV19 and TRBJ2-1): DGGITQSPKYLFRKEGQNVTLSCEQNLNHDAMYWYRQDPGQGLRLIYYSQIVNDFQKGDIAEGYSVSREKKESFPLTVTSAQKNPTAFYLCASSPTLRTGNRNEQFFGPGTRLTVL.

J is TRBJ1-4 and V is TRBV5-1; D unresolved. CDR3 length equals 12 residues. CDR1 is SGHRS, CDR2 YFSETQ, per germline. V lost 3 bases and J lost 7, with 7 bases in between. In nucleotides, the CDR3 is TGCGCCAGCAGCTCGGAGGGTGAAAAACTGTTTTTT. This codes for CASSSEGEKLFF. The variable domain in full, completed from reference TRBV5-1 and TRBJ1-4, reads KAGVTQTPRYLIKTRGQQVTLSCSPISGHRSVSWYQQTPGQGLQFLFEYFSETQRNKGNFPGRFSGRQFSNSRSEMNVSTLELGDSALYLCASSSEGEKLFFGSGTQLSVL.

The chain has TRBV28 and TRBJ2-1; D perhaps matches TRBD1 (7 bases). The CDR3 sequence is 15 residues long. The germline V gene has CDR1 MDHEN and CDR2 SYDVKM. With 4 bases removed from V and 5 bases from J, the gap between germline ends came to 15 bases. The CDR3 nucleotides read TGTGCCAGCAGTTCTTGGGCAGGGGGGAACAATGAGCAGTTCTTC. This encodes CASSSWAGGNNEQFF.

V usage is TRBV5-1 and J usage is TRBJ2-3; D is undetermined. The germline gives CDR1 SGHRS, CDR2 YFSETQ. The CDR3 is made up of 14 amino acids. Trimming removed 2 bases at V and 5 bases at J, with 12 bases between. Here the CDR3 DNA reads TGCGCCAGCAGCTTAGATCGCACGGGAGATACGCAGTATTTT. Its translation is CASSLDRTGDTQYF.

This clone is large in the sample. The CDR3 DNA sequence: TGTGCCAGCAGTTTAAATTCAGGGAGGAGCACTGAAGCTTTCTTT. Translating it yields CASSLNSGRSTEAFF. The rearrangement uses TRBV28 and TRBJ1-1; the D gene is possibly TRBD1 (5 bases). V was trimmed by 2 bases and J by 4 bases, leaving 14 bases between them. The CDR3 runs 15 residues. Germline V gene lookup returns CDR1 MDHEN and CDR2 SYDVKM.

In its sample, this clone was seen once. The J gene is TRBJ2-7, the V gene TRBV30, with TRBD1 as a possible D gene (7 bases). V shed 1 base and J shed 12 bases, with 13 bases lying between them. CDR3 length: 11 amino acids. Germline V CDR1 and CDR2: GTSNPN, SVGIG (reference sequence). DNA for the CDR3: TGTGCCTGGAGTGGCCAGGGGGGCTCGTACTTC. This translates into CAWSGQGGSYF. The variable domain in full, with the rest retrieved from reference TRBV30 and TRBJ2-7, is SQTIHQWPATLVQPVGSPLSLECTVEGTSNPNLYWYRQAAGRGLQLLFYSVGIGQISSEVPQNLSASRPQDRQFILSSKKLLLSDSGFYLCAWSGQGGSYFGPGTRLTVT.

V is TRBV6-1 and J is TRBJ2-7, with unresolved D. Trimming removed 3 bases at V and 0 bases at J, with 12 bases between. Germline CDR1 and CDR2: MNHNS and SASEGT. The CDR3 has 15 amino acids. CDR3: CASSDRTASSYEQYF. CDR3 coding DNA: TGTGCCAGCAGTGACCGGACGGCGAGCTCCTACGAGCAGTACTTC.

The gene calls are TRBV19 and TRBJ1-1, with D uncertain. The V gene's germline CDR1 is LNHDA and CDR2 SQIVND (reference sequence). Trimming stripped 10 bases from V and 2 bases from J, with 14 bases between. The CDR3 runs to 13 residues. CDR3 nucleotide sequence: TGTGCCACCGCTACGGTACATAACACTGAAGCTTTCTTT. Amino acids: CATATVHNTEAFF.

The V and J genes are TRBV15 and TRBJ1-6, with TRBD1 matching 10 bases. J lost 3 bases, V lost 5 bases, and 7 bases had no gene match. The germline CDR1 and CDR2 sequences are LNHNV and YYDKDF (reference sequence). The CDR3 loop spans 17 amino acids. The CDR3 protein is CATSSRQGASYNSPLHF. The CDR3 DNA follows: TGTGCCACCAGCTCCAGACAGGGGGCAAGCTATAATTCACCCCTCCACTTT.

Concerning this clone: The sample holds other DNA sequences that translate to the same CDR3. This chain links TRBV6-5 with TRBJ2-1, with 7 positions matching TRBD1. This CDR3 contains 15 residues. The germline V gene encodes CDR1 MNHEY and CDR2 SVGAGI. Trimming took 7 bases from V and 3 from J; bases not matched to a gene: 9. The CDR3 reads CASNQGVGVYNEQFF. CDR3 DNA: TGTGCCAGCAATCAGGGGGTAGGGGTCTACAATGAGCAGTTCTTC.

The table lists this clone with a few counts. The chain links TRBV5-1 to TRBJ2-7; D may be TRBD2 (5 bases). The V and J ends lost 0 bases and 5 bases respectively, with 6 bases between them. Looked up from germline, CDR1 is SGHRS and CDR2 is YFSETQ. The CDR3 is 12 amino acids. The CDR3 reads CASSLVGNEQYF. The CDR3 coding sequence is TGCGCCAGCAGCTTGGTCGGGAACGAGCAGTACTTC.

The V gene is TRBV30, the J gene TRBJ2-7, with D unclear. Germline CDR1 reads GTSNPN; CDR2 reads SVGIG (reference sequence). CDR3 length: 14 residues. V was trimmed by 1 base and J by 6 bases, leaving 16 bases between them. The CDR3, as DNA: TGTGCCTGGAGTGGGAGACCCACTTGGGGCGAGCAGTACTTC. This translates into CAWSGRPTWGEQYF.

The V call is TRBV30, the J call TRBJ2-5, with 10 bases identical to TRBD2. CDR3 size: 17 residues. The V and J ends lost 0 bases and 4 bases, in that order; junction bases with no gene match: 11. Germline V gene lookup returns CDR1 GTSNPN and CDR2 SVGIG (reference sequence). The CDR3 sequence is CAWSVYKASGGGETQYF. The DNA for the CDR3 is TGTGCCTGGAGTGTTTATAAGGCTAGCGGGGGCGGAGAGACCCAGTACTTC.

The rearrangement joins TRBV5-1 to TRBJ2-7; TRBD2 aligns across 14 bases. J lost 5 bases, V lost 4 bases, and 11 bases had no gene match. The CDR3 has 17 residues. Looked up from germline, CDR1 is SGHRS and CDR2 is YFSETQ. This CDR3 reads CASSPGTSGSFYHEQYF. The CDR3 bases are TGCGCCAGCAGCCCTGGGACTAGCGGGAGTTTCTACCACGAGCAGTACTTC.

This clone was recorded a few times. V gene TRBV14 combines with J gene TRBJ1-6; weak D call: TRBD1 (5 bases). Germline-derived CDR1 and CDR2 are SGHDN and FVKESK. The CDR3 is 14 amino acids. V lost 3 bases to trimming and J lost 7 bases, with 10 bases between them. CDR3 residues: CASSHETVNSPLHF. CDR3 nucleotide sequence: TGTGCCAGCAGCCATGAGACAGTAAATTCACCCCTCCACTTT.

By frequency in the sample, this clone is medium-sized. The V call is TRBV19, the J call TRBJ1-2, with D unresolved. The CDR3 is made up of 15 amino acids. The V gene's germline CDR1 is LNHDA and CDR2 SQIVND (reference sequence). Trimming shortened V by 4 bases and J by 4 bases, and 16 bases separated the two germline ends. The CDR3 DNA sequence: TGTGCCAGTAGTACGACGGCCCCTTCAAGCTATGGCTACACCTTC. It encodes CASSTTAPSSYGYTF.

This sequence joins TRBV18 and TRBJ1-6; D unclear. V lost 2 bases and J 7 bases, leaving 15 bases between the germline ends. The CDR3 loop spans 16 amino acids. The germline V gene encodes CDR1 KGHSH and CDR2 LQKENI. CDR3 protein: CASSPAGLVPNSPLHF. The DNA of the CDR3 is TGTGCCAGCTCACCAGCGGGGTTGGTCCCAAATTCACCCCTCCACTTT.

CDR3 coding DNA: TGTGCCAGCAAATATCGGGACAGGACCTACGAGCAGTACTTC. It encodes CASKYRDRTYEQYF. V gene TRBV2 combines with J gene TRBJ2-7, with 8 nucleotides matching TRBD1. Germline V CDR1 and CDR2: SNHLY, FYNNEI. V gave up 7 bases and J gave up 2 bases; unmatched junction bases: 7. The CDR3 consists of 14 residues.

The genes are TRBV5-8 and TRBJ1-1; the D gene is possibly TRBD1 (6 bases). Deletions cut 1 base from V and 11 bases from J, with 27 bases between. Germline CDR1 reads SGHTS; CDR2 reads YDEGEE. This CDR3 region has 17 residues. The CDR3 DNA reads TGTGCCAGCAGCTTGAATTGGGGGCCCGGCCCCCGAAATGGGGCTTTCTTT. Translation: CASSLNWGPGPRNGAFF. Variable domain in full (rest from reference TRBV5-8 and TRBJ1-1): EAGVTQSPTHLIKTRGQQATLRCSPISGHTSVYWYQQALGLGLQFLLWYDEGEERNRGNFPPRFSGRQFPNYSSELNVNALELEDSALYLCASSLNWGPGPRNGAFFGQGTRLTVV.

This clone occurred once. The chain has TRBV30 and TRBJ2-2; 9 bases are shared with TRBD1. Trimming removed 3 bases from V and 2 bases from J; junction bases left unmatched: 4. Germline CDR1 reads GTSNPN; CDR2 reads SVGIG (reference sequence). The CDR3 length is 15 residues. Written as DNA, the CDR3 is TGTGCCTGGAGGAGACAGGGGGAAAACACCGGGGAGCTGTTTTTT. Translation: CAWRRQGENTGELFF. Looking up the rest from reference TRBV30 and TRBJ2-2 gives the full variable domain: SQTIHQWPATLVQPVGSPLSLECTVEGTSNPNLYWYRQAAGRGLQLLFYSVGIGQISSEVPQNLSASRPQDRQFILSSKKLLLSDSGFYLCAWRRQGENTGELFFGEGSRLTVL.

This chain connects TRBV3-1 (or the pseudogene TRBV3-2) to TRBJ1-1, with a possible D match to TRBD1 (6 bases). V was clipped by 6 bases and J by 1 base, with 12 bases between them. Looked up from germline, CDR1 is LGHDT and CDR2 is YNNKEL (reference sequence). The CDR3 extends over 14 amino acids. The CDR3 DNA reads TGTGCCAGCAGTCTCACGACAGGGAACACTGAAGCTTTCTTT. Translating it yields CASSLTTGNTEAFF.